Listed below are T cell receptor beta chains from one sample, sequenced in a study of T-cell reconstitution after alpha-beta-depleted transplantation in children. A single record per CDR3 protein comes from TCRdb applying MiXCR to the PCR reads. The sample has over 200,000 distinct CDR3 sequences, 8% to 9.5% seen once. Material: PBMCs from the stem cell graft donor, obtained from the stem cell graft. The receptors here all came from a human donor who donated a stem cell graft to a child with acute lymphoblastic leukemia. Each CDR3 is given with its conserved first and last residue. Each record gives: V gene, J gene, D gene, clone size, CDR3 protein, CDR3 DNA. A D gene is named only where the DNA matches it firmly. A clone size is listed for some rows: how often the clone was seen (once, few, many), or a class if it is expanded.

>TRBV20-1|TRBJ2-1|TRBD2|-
CSARAASGGNEQFF
TGCAGTGCTAGAGCGGCTAGCGGGGGCAATGAGCAGTTCTTC
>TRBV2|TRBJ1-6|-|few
CASSDPILGTYNSPLHF
TGTGCCAGCAGTGACCCTATACTGGGAACCTATAATTCACCCCTCCACTTT
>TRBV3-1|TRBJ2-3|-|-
CASSLRGPSTDTQYF
TGTGCCAGCAGCCTACGGGGGCCCTCCACAGATACGCAGTATTTT
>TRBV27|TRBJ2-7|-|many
CASSLSSDSYEQYF
TGTGCCAGCAGTTTATCCTCGGACTCCTACGAGCAGTACTTC
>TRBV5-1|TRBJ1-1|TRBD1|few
CASSRVTGQATEVFF
TGCGCCAGCAGCCGAGTGACAGGACAGGCCACTGAAGTTTTCTTT
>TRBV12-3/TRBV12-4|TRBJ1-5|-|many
CASSFFGRHQPQHF
TGTGCCAGCAGTTTCTTCGGGCGCCATCAGCCCCAGCATTTT
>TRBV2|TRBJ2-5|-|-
CASSETGIPGETQYF
TGTGCCAGCAGTGAAACGGGGATTCCGGGGGAGACCCAGTACTTC
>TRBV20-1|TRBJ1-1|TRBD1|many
CSARSGGAGTEAFF
TGCAGTGCCCGATCAGGGGGCGCGGGCACTGAAGCTTTCTTT
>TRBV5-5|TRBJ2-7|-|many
CASSTDRHQAYEQYF
TGTGCCAGCAGTACCGACAGACATCAGGCCTACGAGCAGTACTTC
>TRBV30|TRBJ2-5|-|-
CAWSVSTGRETQYF
TGTGCCTGGAGTGTATCCACGGGGAGGGAGACCCAGTACTTC
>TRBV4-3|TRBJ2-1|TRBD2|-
CASSQEVRGGNEQFF
TGCGCCAGCAGCCAAGAGGTCCGGGGGGGCAATGAGCAGTTCTTC
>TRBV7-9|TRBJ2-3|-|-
CASSPWADTQYF
TGTGCCAGCAGCCCATGGGCAGATACGCAGTATTTT
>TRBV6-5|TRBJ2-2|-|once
CASSYGQLLGELFF
TGTGCCAGCAGTTACGGGCAGCTTCTCGGGGAGCTGTTTTTT
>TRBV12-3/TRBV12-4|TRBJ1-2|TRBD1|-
CASTPGDRGLYGYTF
TGTGCCAGCACCCCGGGGGACAGGGGGCTCTATGGCTACACCTTC
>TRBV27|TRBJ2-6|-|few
CASAISSGANVLTF
TGTGCCAGCGCAATAAGCTCTGGGGCCAACGTCCTGACTTTC
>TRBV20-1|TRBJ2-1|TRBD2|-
CSAADPGTSYNEQFF
TGCAGTGCCGCCGACCCCGGGACTAGTTACAATGAGCAGTTCTTC
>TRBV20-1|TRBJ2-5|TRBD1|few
CSAKNSRGRRETQYF
TGCAGTGCCAAAAATAGCAGGGGGCGGAGGGAGACCCAGTACTTC
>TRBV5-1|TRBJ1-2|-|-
CASSFRGSDGYTF
TGCGCCAGCAGCTTCAGGGGAAGCGATGGCTACACCTTC
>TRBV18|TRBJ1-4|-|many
CASSPPGTTNEKLFF
TGTGCCAGCTCACCACCCGGGACAACTAATGAAAAACTGTTTTTT
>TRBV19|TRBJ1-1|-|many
CASSIFAFGYTEAFF
TGTGCCAGTAGTATATTCGCTTTCGGGTACACTGAAGCTTTCTTT
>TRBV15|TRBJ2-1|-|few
CATSRDAGGHNEQFF
TGTGCCACCAGCAGAGACGCCGGGGGCCACAATGAGCAGTTCTTC
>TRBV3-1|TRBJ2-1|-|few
CASSQGDPGNEQFF
TGTGCCAGCAGCCAAGGGGATCCGGGCAATGAGCAGTTCTTC
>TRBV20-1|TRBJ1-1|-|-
CSAKKPSNTEAFF
TGCAGTGCTAAAAAACCTTCAAACACTGAAGCTTTCTTT
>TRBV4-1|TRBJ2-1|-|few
CASTWGESSYNEQFF
TGCGCCAGCACCTGGGGAGAGAGCTCCTACAATGAGCAGTTCTTC
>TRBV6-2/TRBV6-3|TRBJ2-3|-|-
CASSYSESTDTQYF
TGTGCCAGCAGTTACTCGGAAAGCACAGATACGCAGTATTTT
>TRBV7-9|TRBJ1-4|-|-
CASSFHPTLTTNEKLFF
TGTGCCAGCAGCTTCCACCCGACCCTTACAACTAATGAAAAACTGTTTTTT
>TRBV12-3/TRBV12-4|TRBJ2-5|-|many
CASSLIRGETQYF
TGTGCCAGCAGTTTAATTAGGGGGGAGACCCAGTACTTC
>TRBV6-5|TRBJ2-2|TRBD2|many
CASSYFPSGGPTGELFF
TGTGCCAGCAGTTACTTTCCTAGCGGGGGCCCCACCGGGGAGCTGTTTTTT
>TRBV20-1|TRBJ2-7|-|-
CSAPTTSYEQYF
TGCAGTGCTCCGACAACCTCCTACGAGCAGTACTTC
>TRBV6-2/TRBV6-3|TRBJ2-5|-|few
CASSYQGRARRGAQYF
TGTGCCAGCAGTTACCAAGGCAGGGCTCGCCGCGGGGCCCAGTACTTC
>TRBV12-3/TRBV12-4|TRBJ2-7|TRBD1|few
CASSSGQGSFSYEQYF
TGTGCCAGCAGTTCAGGACAGGGTAGTTTTTCCTACGAGCAGTACTTC
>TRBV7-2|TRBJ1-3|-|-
CASSLGPSPGNTIYF
TGTGCCAGCAGCTTAGGCCCCTCACCCGGGAACACCATATATTTT
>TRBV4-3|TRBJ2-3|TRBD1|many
CASSQEDRATDTQYF
TGCGCCAGCAGCCAAGAGGACAGGGCCACAGATACGCAGTATTTT
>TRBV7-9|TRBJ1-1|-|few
CASSGPLGQMNTEAFF
TGTGCCAGCAGCGGCCCTCTGGGGCAGATGAACACTGAAGCTTTCTTT
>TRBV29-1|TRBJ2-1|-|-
CSVDVGGSYNEQFF
TGCAGCGTTGACGTGGGGGGCTCCTACAATGAGCAGTTCTTC
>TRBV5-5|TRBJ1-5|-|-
CASSLEASEQPQHF
TGTGCCAGCAGCTTGGAGGCGTCCGAGCAGCCCCAGCATTTT
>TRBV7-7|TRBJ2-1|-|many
CASSLETGYNEQFF
TGTGCCAGCAGCTTGGAGACGGGCTACAATGAGCAGTTCTTC
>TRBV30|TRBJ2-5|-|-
CACHRRGAQETQYF
TGTGCCTGCCACCGGAGGGGTGCGCAAGAGACCCAGTACTTC
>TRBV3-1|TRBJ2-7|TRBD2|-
CASSRWSGGGLGEQYF
TGTGCCAGCAGCCGGTGGAGCGGGGGCGGACTTGGGGAGCAGTACTTC
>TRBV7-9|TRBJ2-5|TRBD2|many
CASRPGLAGQETQYF
TGTGCCAGCAGACCGGGACTAGCGGGGCAAGAGACCCAGTACTTC
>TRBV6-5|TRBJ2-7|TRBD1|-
CASSYSWDRTYEQYF
TGTGCCAGCAGTTACTCTTGGGACAGGACCTACGAGCAGTACTTC